This T cell receptor beta chain was recovered during a study of post-analysis software for immune sequencing data. Study-wide results and limits: Significantly lower normalized Chao1 diversity was found in patients with multiple sclerosis relative to controls. Samples from a shared batch, those prepared together, strongly co-clustered by F measure.

Prepared libraries of TCR beta cDNA carried unique molecular identifiers. T cells numbering about 0.85 to 10 million gave rise to roughly 0.5 million cDNA molecules. TCRdb reprocessed the PCR reads via MiXCR and lists one record per CDR3 protein. The sample includes 800,000 to 950,000 distinct CDR3 sequences, 53% of them seen just once. As concerns this clonotype: Its target is unknown.

Sequenced: blood. The origin of this receptor is a girl aged 10 to 17 with multiple sclerosis.

CDR3 protein: CSAILNRGPAREKLFF. The CDR3 nucleotides read TGCAGTGCTATCCTGAACAGGGGGCCAGCGAGAGAAAAACTGTTTTTT. The chain links TRBV20-1 to TRBJ1-4, with 9 positions matching TRBD1. This CDR3 comprises 16 residues. CDR1 is DFQATT and CDR2 is SNEGSKA in the germline V gene (reference sequence). Germline trimming cut 4 bases from V and 8 bases from J; bases unmatched to any gene: 14.